The rows below give T cell receptor beta chains drawn from one sample of a study of T cell responses to AZD1222 COVID-19 vaccine. Libraries were prepared by immunoSEQ multiplex PCR; TCRdb keeps only in-frame clonotypes and omits some of them. This table has just under 85,000 clones, about 82% appearing once. The sample consisted of peripheral blood, taken on day 0 of AZD1222 vaccination. The receptors were gathered from an adult in good health. Each CDR3 is given with its conserved first and last residue. The order of the fields is clone size, CDR3 length, V gene, J gene, D gene, CDR3 DNA, CDR3 protein. The D gene is left open where the match is weak. Expanded clones get a size class; other rows say once, few or many, or leave the size out.

.	13	TRBV11-2	TRBJ1-3	.	TGTGCCAGCAGCCTGACACCGGGAGACACCATATATTTT	CASSLTPGDTIYF
.	16	TRBV19	TRBJ2-2	.	TGTGCCAGTAGTATAGCTACTAGCACCTACACCGGGGAGCTGTTTTTT	CASSIATSTYTGELFF
.	15	TRBV19	TRBJ1-1	.	TGTGCCAGTAGTATAGTTTCGGGTTTGGACACTGAAGCTTTCTTT	CASSIVSGLDTEAFF
.	12	TRBV11-2	TRBJ2-1	.	TGTGCCAGCAGCCGGACGGCGGTGGGGCAGTTCTTC	CASSRTAVGQFF
.	16	TRBV5-1	TRBJ1-1	TRBD1	TGCGCCAGCAGCTTGGGACAGGGGGCGGATAGTTTGAAAGCTTTCTTT	CASSLGQGADSLKAFF
.	15	TRBV27	TRBJ1-6	TRBD1	TGTGCCAGCACCTCCCGAAGGGACAGCCTTTCACCCCTCCACTTT	CASTSRRDSLSPLHF
.	16	TRBV28	TRBJ2-2	.	TGTGCCAGCTCTAGCACGCAGTTCGCGAACACCGGGGAGCTGTTTTTT	CASSSTQFANTGELFF
.	16	TRBV7-9	TRBJ2-1	TRBD2	TGTGCCAGCAGCTCCAGCGGGGGGGCCAGTAGCAATGAGCAGTTCTTC	CASSSSGGASSNEQFF
.	12	TRBV29-1	TRBJ2-5	.	TGCGCATGGGACGGAGGGTTAGAGACCCAGTACTTC	CAWDGGLETQYF
.	19	TRBV27	TRBJ2-6	TRBD1	TGTGCCAGCAGTTTACAACAGGGGGCAGTGGGTGGTGGGGCCAACGTCCTGACTTTC	CASSLQQGAVGGGANVLTF
few	15	TRBV18	TRBJ1-1	.	TGTGCCAGCTCCCTTCAGGACCTGACTAACACTGAAGCTTTCTTT	CASSLQDLTNTEAFF
.	18	TRBV5-1	TRBJ1-2	.	TGCGCCAGCAGCCCGCAACCTTTGACAGGACAGAGAAACTATGGCTACACCTTC	CASSPQPLTGQRNYGYTF
.	13	TRBV5-4	TRBJ2-3	.	TGTGCCAGCAGCGACAAGGGCACAGATACGCAGTATTTT	CASSDKGTDTQYF
.	15	TRBV6-1	TRBJ1-2	TRBD1	TGTGCCAGCAGTGAACAGGGGGTAAGGAGCTATGGCTACACCTTC	CASSEQGVRSYGYTF
.	13	TRBV28	TRBJ1-5	.	TGTGCCACCCTCAGTCTTAGCAATCAGCCCCAGCATTTT	CATLSLSNQPQHF
.	19	TRBV15	TRBJ1-4	.	TGTGCCACCAGCAGAGATCGGTCCCAGGGCCGGGCAACTAATGAAAAACTGTTTTTT	CATSRDRSQGRATNEKLFF
once	13	TRBV9	TRBJ2-5	.	TGTGCCAGCAGTCGAGCCCTCCCTGAGACCCAGTACTTC	CASSRALPETQYF
.	17	TRBV3-1/TRBV3-2	TRBJ2-1	.	TGTGCCAGCAGCCAAGTGGGGGCGGGGTCTCGCTACAATGAGCAGTTCTTC	CASSQVGAGSRYNEQFF
.	14	TRBV7-9	TRBJ2-5	.	TGTGCCAGCAGCTTAGTCCGCAAGGGGGAGACCCAGTACTTC	CASSLVRKGETQYF
.	19	TRBV3-1/TRBV3-2	TRBJ2-3	TRBD2	TGTGCCAGCAGCCAAGTGGCCATTTGGCGGGGGGACCCCGAAGATACGCAGTATTTT	CASSQVAIWRGDPEDTQYF
.	18	TRBV29-1	TRBJ2-2	.	TGCAGCGTTGAACGGAGAAAAGATAAGGGCGCGAACACCGGGGAGCTGTTTTTT	CSVERRKDKGANTGELFF
.	11	TRBV29-1	TRBJ1-2	.	TGCAGTTTCTCCCAGGGTGACGGCTACACCTTC	CSFSQGDGYTF
.	14	TRBV6-5	TRBJ1-1	.	TGTGCCAGCATCTCAGGGAGGATGAACACTGAAGCTTTCTTT	CASISGRMNTEAFF
.	14	TRBV25-1	TRBJ1-1	.	TGTGCCAGCAGTGATGTAGGAATGAACACTGAAGCTTTCTTT	CASSDVGMNTEAFF
.	14	TRBV6-5	TRBJ2-7	.	TGTGCCAGCAGTTTGTCCGGGACTGGTCACGAGCAGTACTTC	CASSLSGTGHEQYF
.	15	TRBV3-1/TRBV3-2	TRBJ2-3	TRBD1	TGTGCCAGCAGCCAAGTGACCCAGGGGGCAGTTACGCAGTATTTT	CASSQVTQGAVTQYF
.	14	TRBV10-3	TRBJ2-1	TRBD2	TGTGCCATTCGAACGGGGACTAGTAACAATGAGCAGTTCTTC	CAIRTGTSNNEQFF
.	14	TRBV11-2	TRBJ2-1	TRBD2	TGTGCCAGCAGCTCCACTCGGGGGGGCAATGAGCAGTTCTTC	CASSSTRGGNEQFF
few	17	TRBV7-8	TRBJ2-1	TRBD2	TGTGCCAGCAGCTTGGGGCTAGCGGGAGGTCCCTACAATGAGCAGTTCTTC	CASSLGLAGGPYNEQFF
.	14	TRBV7-9	TRBJ1-3	.	TGTGCCAGCAGCTTTCGCCAGGTTGGAAACACCATATATTTT	CASSFRQVGNTIYF
.	12	TRBV19	TRBJ1-4	.	TGTGCCAGCCGGGAGAAAAAGGAAAAGCTGTTTTTT	CASREKKEKLFF
.	16	TRBV18	TRBJ1-4	.	TGTGCCAGCTCACGTTCCTCAGGGGTGGCTAATGAAAAACTGTTTTTT	CASSRSSGVANEKLFF